One and the same sample provided the 6 T cell receptor beta chains below, sequenced in a study of response to subunit inactivated influenza vaccine (dated by TCRdb to 2016 to 2019). The library was generated by RT-PCR. Instrument used: Illumina HiSeq 2500. Starting from the raw public reads, TCRdb applied fastp trimming at Q25, assembled clones with MiXCR and retained in-frame beta chains. Each entry merges the rows of one CDR3 protein and shows their most common DNA and genes. The table for this sample lists roughly 650,000 distinct CDR3 sequences; about a sixth of them were counted only once. Of the sample, around 10% falls within the top ten clones. This specimen was PBMCs from blood, taken roughly 12 days after vaccination. The receptor set was obtained from a man in his fifties who received an inactivated influenza vaccine. Donor details come from another sample of the same person, matched by shared clones.

The chain carries TRBV5-6 and TRBJ2-2; D ambiguous. Germline assignment: CDR1 SGHDT and CDR2 YYEEEE. The CDR3 runs to 16 residues. Trimming pared 2 bases from V and 1 base from J, leaving 12 bases between. For the CDR3, the DNA is TGTGCCAGCAGCTTCTTTCTGCGACAGAACACCGGGGAGCTGTTTTTT. This sequence encodes CASSFFLRQNTGELFF.

This clonotype was recorded a few times. The CDR3 DNA reads as TGTGCCATCAGCCCCCCCGGGGGGGCGGCAGATACGCAGTATTTT. This sequence encodes CAISPPGGAADTQYF. The rearrangement links TRBV10-3 to TRBJ2-3, with 8 positions matching TRBD2. V lost 6 bases and J lost 4; bases outside the gene matches: 9. Looked up from germline, CDR1 is ENHRY and CDR2 is SYGVKD. The CDR3 extends over 15 amino acids.

V usage is TRBV20-1 and J usage is TRBJ1-2; D remains ambiguous. The V gene lost 0 bases and the J gene lost 7 bases, with 9 bases spanning the gap. Germline CDR1 and CDR2: DFQATT and SNEGSKA (reference sequence). The CDR3 runs to 12 residues. The CDR3 DNA follows: TGCAGTGCTAGAGATCTGGGGATTGGCTACACCTTC. This sequence encodes CSARDLGIGYTF.

This clonotype appeared many times. The rearrangement joins TRBV3-1 to TRBJ2-1; TRBD1 might be the D (6 bases). The CDR3 is 15 amino acids. In germline, CDR1 is LGHDT, CDR2 YNNKEL (reference sequence). Deletions cut 3 bases from V and 0 bases from J, with 9 bases between. The CDR3 region is CASSQRRGSYNEQFF. DNA of the CDR3: TGTGCCAGCAGCCAGCGCAGGGGCTCCTACAATGAGCAGTTCTTC.

This clonotype was observed a handful of times. CDR3 coding DNA: TGCGCCAGCAGTGTTCAGGGGGTCAATTCACCCCTCCACTTT. Translated: CASSVQGVNSPLHF. This rearrangement joins TRBV10-2 to TRBJ1-6; 7 nucleotides match TRBD1. Trimming took 4 bases from V and 7 from J; bases not matched to a gene: 4. CDR3 size: 14 residues. The V gene's germline CDR1 is WSHSY and CDR2 SAAADI.

The CDR3 nucleotides are TGTGCCAGCAGCCAAGCCCCGGGACTAGGGAATGAGCAGTTCTTC. This sequence encodes CASSQAPGLGNEQFF. The genes are TRBV3-1 and TRBJ2-1, with 8 bases fitting TRBD2. This CDR3 is 15 amino acids long. Germline V gene data show CDR1 as LGHDT and CDR2 as YNNKEL (reference sequence). Losses at the gene ends were 1 base for V and 7 bases for J; bases not matched to a gene: 6.